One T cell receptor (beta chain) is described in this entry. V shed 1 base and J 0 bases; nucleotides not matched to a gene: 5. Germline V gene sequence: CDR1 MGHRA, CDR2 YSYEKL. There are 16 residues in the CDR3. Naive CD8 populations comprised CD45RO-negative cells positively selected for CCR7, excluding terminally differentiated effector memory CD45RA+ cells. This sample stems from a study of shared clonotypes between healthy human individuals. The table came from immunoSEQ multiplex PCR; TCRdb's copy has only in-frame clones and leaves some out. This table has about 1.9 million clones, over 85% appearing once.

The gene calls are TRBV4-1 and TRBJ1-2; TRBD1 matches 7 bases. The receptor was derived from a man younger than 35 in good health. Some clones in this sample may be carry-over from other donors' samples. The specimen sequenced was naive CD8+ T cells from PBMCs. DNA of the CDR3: TGCGCCAGCAGCCAAGTATACGGGACAGCTAACTATGGCTACACCTTC. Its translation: CASSQVYGTANYGYTF.